This entry lists 22 T cell receptor beta chains sequenced from one sample in a study of T cell responses to AZD1222 COVID-19 vaccine. TCRdb's table, derived via immunoSEQ multiplex PCR, lists solely in-frame clones and lacks some. The table includes about 81,000 clones, approximately 89% detected once. Here the sequenced sample was peripheral blood, taken 28 days after the second AZD1222 dose. Receptors were obtained from an adult who received the AZD1222 COVID-19 vaccine.

The chain employs TRBV27 and TRBJ2-7; no clear D. In germline, CDR1 is MNHEY, CDR2 SMNVEV (reference sequence). The CDR3 spans 14 residues. Trimming took 3 bases from V and 3 from J, leaving 12 bases between them. CDR3 residues: CASSFQADLYEQYF. The DNA of the CDR3 is TGTGCCAGCAGTTTCCAGGCTGACCTCTACGAGCAGTACTTC.

The chain couples TRBV25-1 to TRBJ2-7; 8 bases are a match to TRBD1. This CDR3 is 14 amino acids long. The V gene end was trimmed by 6 bases and the J gene end by 6 bases; junction bases not matched to a gene: 10. Looked up from germline, CDR1 is MGHDK and CDR2 is SYGVNS. CDR3 amino acids: CASRNSTGDVEQYF. For the CDR3, the DNA is TGTGCCAGCAGAAATTCGACAGGGGACGTCGAGCAGTACTTC.

The chain links TRBV12-3 or TRBV12-4 to TRBJ1-1; perhaps TRBD1 as D (6 bases). CDR3 length: 13 residues. Trimming stripped 10 bases from V and 0 bases from J, with 12 bases between. CDR3 region: CANRRGMNTEAFF. CDR3 bases: TGTGCCAACCGGAGGGGGATGAACACTGAAGCTTTCTTT.

CDR3 bases: TGTGCCAGCAGTTTCTCCCTGGCGGGCAGCTCCTACGAGCAGTACTTC. This sequence encodes CASSFSLAGSSYEQYF. The chain recombines TRBV27 with TRBJ2-7, with D maybe TRBD2 (5 bases). The V gene's germline CDR1 is MNHEY and CDR2 SMNVEV (reference sequence). This CDR3 is 16 amino acids long. V was clipped by 3 bases and J by 0 bases, with 15 bases between them.

This chain joins TRBV5-5 and TRBJ2-7, with D maybe TRBD1 (7 bases). Germline V gives CDR1 SGHKS, CDR2 YYEKEE (reference sequence). This CDR3 region has 13 residues. V was trimmed by 4 bases and J by 4 bases, leaving 12 bases between them. CDR3 region: CASSQQGTYEQYF. DNA for the CDR3: TGTGCCAGCAGCCAACAGGGGACTTACGAGCAGTACTTC.

The CDR3 loop is CASGREGAVTDTQYF. DNA for the CDR3: TGTGCCAGCGGTCGGGAGGGAGCGGTGACAGATACGCAGTATTTT. V gene TRBV27 combines with J gene TRBJ2-3; 8 bases fit TRBD2. J was trimmed by 3 bases and V by 8 bases; bases with no gene match: 10. Germline assignment: CDR1 MNHEY and CDR2 SMNVEV (reference sequence). This CDR3 comprises 15 residues.

This sequence joins TRBV6-6 and TRBJ2-7, with D perhaps matching TRBD1 (6 bases). Looked up from germline, CDR1 is MNHNY and CDR2 is SVGAGI (reference sequence). The V end was cut by 5 bases, the J end by 2 bases, with 25 bases between. The CDR3 is 18 amino acids. The CDR3 loop is CASSRRGQLGFKPYEQYF. In DNA form, the CDR3 reads TGTGCCAGCAGTCGCCGGGGACAACTAGGGTTCAAACCCTACGAGCAGTACTTC.

A note on this clone: This specimen includes other DNA sequences encoding the same CDR3. The chain carries TRBV28 and TRBJ1-5; D ambiguous. The CDR3 consists of 13 residues. Germline-derived CDR1 and CDR2 are MDHEN and SYDVKM. Trimming took 4 bases from V and 5 from J, leaving 9 bases between them. The CDR3 sequence is CASSSRGDQPQHF. DNA for the CDR3: TGTGCCAGCAGTTCCCGTGGAGATCAGCCCCAGCATTTT.

V usage is TRBV2 and J usage is TRBJ1-4, with a possible D match to TRBD1 (5 bases). The germline gives CDR1 SNHLY, CDR2 FYNNEI. Trimming pared 10 bases from V and 4 bases from J, leaving 13 bases between. CDR3 size: 13 residues. This CDR3 is CATGTNRNEKLFF. CDR3 bases: TGTGCCACCGGGACTAACCGTAATGAAAAACTGTTTTTT.

The chain recombines TRBV18 with TRBJ1-4; D possibly corresponds to TRBD1 (5 bases). The CDR3 length is 15 residues. The V end lost 4 bases, the J end lost 4 bases, and 13 bases lay between the germline ends. Germline assignment: CDR1 KGHSH and CDR2 LQKENI. CDR3 sequence (DNA): TGTGCCAGCTCACGGGAGGGGCTGTATAATGAAAAACTGTTTTTT. The encoded protein is CASSREGLYNEKLFF.

The rearrangement uses TRBV27 and TRBJ2-7, with 7 bases identical to TRBD2. There are 15 residues in the CDR3. CDR1 and CDR2 (germline): MNHEY, SMNVEV (reference sequence). The V gene end was trimmed by 5 bases and the J gene end by 3 bases; junction bases not matched to a gene: 10. CDR3 in amino acids: CASSHLAATFYEQYF. DNA of the CDR3: TGTGCCAGCAGTCATCTAGCGGCGACCTTCTACGAGCAGTACTTC.

The V gene is TRBV28, the J gene TRBJ2-7; 7 bases are shared with TRBD2. The CDR3 sequence is 14 residues long. CDR1 MDHEN and CDR2 SYDVKM come from the germline V gene. V shed 4 bases and J 1 base; nucleotides not matched to a gene: 4. The CDR3 DNA follows: TGTGCCAGCAGTTCCCTAGCGGTGTCCTACGAGCAGTACTTC. Its protein product is CASSSLAVSYEQYF.

The chain employs TRBV4-1 and TRBJ2-3, with D tentatively TRBD1 (5 bases). This CDR3 comprises 14 residues. V lost 1 base and J lost 2, with 7 bases in between. Per germline, CDR1 MGHRA and CDR2 YSYEKL. CDR3: CASSQGTFTDTQYF. CDR3 nucleotide sequence: TGCGCCAGCAGCCAAGGGACATTCACAGATACGCAGTATTTT.

The chain carries TRBV6-2 or TRBV6-3 and TRBJ2-7; D may be TRBD1 (6 bases). The CDR3 runs to 14 residues. Germline V gene lookup returns CDR1 MNHEY and CDR2 SVGEGT. V gave up 5 bases and J gave up 2 bases, with 13 bases separating them. CDR3 region: CASSRQGSTYEQYF. The CDR3 nucleotides are TGTGCCAGCAGTAGGCAGGGGTCCACCTACGAGCAGTACTTC.

In this sample, this clone turned up a few times. J is TRBJ2-6 and V is TRBV18, with a tentative D call TRBD1 (6 bases). CDR3 length equals 17 residues. Germline CDR1 and CDR2: KGHSH and LQKENI. The V end was cut by 3 bases, the J end by 0 bases, with 12 bases between. In DNA form, the CDR3 reads TGTGCCAGCTCACCGGGACACCAAAGCTCTGGGGCCAACGTCCTGACTTTC. It yields the protein CASSPGHQSSGANVLTF.

This sequence joins TRBV5-1 and TRBJ1-4, with a tentative D call TRBD1 (6 bases). The germline gives CDR1 SGHRS, CDR2 YFSETQ. The CDR3 sequence is 15 residues long. V was cut by 4 bases and J by 3 bases, with 13 bases left in between. CDR3 nucleotide sequence: TGCGCCAGCAGCCCCAAACAGGGACCTAATGAAAAACTGTTTTTT. Amino acid sequence: CASSPKQGPNEKLFF.

The gene calls are TRBV15 and TRBJ2-2; the D is unclear. The germline V and J ends were trimmed by 0 bases and 7 bases, with 3 bases remaining between them. Germline-derived CDR1 and CDR2 are LNHNV and YYDKDF (reference sequence). The CDR3 runs to 12 residues. CDR3 residues: CATSRERGELFF. The CDR3 bases are TGTGCCACCAGCAGAGAGCGCGGGGAGCTGTTTTTT.

Notes on this clone: The junction does not match germline at one end; this may be a read error. The J gene is TRBJ1-6, the V gene TRBV28; 10 bases are a match to TRBD1. The germline CDR1 and CDR2 sequences are MDHEN and SYDVKM. The CDR3 is 16 residues long. The CDR3 reads CASSFGTGAYYSPLHF. The CDR3 DNA follows: TGTGCCAGCAGTTTCGGGACAGGGGCCTATTATTCACCCCTCCACTTT.

The sample holds a few counts of this clone. This sequence joins TRBV20-1 and TRBJ2-3, with D unclear. There are 10 residues in the CDR3. Deletions cut 3 bases from V and 2 bases from J, with 0 bases between. Germline V gene sequence: CDR1 DFQATT, CDR2 SNEGSKA (reference sequence). The CDR3 sequence is CSASTDTQYF. CDR3 sequence (DNA): TGCAGTGCTAGCACAGATACGCAGTATTTT.

The gene calls are TRBV27 and TRBJ2-7; D is uncertain. Germline CDR1 reads MNHEY; CDR2 reads SMNVEV (reference sequence). The CDR3 is 16 amino acids. The ends were cut back, 4 bases at V and 1 base at J, with 17 bases in the middle. The CDR3 loop reads CASSSDEAVRSYEQYF. The CDR3 coding sequence is TGTGCCAGCAGTTCCGACGAGGCGGTCCGATCCTACGAGCAGTACTTC.

The CDR3 nucleotides are TGTGCCAGCAGCAAGGGACTAGCGGGAGCAAGAGAGCAGTTCTTC. Its translation is CASSKGLAGAREQFF. J is TRBJ2-1 and V is TRBV7-2; 14 bases fit TRBD2. Germline V gene sequence: CDR1 SGHTA, CDR2 FQGNSA. CDR3 length equals 15 residues. J gave up 10 bases and V 5 bases, and 7 bases lay outside the gene matches.

The CDR3 loop is CASTRSAARFFEQFF. CDR3 DNA sequence: TGTGCCAGTACCCGATCGGCCGCTAGGTTCTTTGAGCAGTTCTTC. This chain joins TRBV19 and TRBJ2-1; D is unclear. This CDR3 contains 15 residues. Germline V CDR1 and CDR2: LNHDA, SQIVND (reference sequence). With 7 bases removed from V and 9 bases from J, the gap between germline ends came to 22 bases.